This passage covers 13 T cell receptor beta chains from one sample sequenced in a study of T-cell memory formation after mild COVID-19. TCRdb processed the 5' RACE reads anew with MiXCR; each CDR3 protein has one entry. Of about 360,000 distinct CDR3 sequences listed, 13% to 15% are singletons. Sequenced: PBMCs or a T cell subset sorted from them (not recorded which). The receptors derive from a man between 18 and 29 years old who had mild COVID-19 (a few samples of this study predate the infection). Cell type and time point are not known.

The rearrangement links TRBV24-1 to TRBJ2-1, with 8 nucleotides matching TRBD2. After removal of 3 bases from V and 3 bases from J, the junction contained 0 bases not matched to a gene. Germline CDR1 KGHDR, CDR2 SFDVKD. The CDR3 runs 14 residues. In DNA, the CDR3 is TGTGCCACCAGTGATAGCGGGGGCTACAATGAGCAGTTCTTC. It specifies CATSDSGGYNEQFF.

The chain joins TRBV7-9 to TRBJ1-2, with D possibly matching TRBD1 (6 bases). The V end was cut by 5 bases, the J end by 7 bases, with 17 bases between. The CDR3 consists of 14 residues. Germline V gene lookup returns CDR1 SEHNR and CDR2 FQNEAQ (reference sequence). CDR3 DNA: TGTGCCAGCAGCCAAGCGGGGGGCGCCGGTGGCTACACCTTC. Protein product: CASSQAGGAGGYTF.

The table lists this clonotype with many counts. This chain uses TRBV7-2 with TRBJ2-1; D gene ambiguous. Germline assignment: CDR1 SGHTA and CDR2 FQGNSA. There are 13 residues in the CDR3. V gave up 3 bases and J gave up 6 bases, with 9 bases separating them. The CDR3 reads CASSFRQINEQFF. Written as DNA, the CDR3 is TGTGCCAGCAGCTTCCGCCAGATCAATGAGCAGTTCTTC.

This clonotype was seen only a few times. V is TRBV30 and J is TRBJ1-5; D is perhaps TRBD1 (5 bases). The CDR3 is made up of 13 amino acids. Germline assignment: CDR1 GTSNPN and CDR2 SVGIG (reference sequence). Trimming pared 0 bases from V and 7 bases from J, leaving 10 bases between. The CDR3 here is CAWSVTDGQPQHF. CDR3 DNA sequence: TGTGCCTGGAGTGTGACAGACGGACAGCCCCAGCATTTT.

V gene TRBV5-1 combines with J gene TRBJ2-3, with TRBD2 matching 7 bases. V dropped 4 bases and J dropped 2; count of bases not matched to a gene: 7. Germline loops: CDR1 SGHRS, CDR2 YFSETQ. CDR3 size: 15 residues. The CDR3 sequence is CASSPLAGDTDTQYF. The CDR3 DNA follows: TGCGCCAGCAGCCCTCTGGCGGGGGACACAGATACGCAGTATTTT.

The J gene is TRBJ1-1, the V gene TRBV14; D gene ambiguous. Between the trimmed V and J ends, which lost 6 bases and 6 bases, there was a span of 14 bases. The CDR3 totals 13 residues. Germline CDR1 reads SGHDN; CDR2 reads FVKESK. CDR3 protein: CASRTSHGAEAFF. CDR3 sequence (DNA): TGTGCCAGCAGGACCTCGCATGGCGCTGAAGCTTTCTTT.

This clonotype showed up just a few times. The rearrangement joins TRBV5-1 to TRBJ1-1; D possibly corresponds to TRBD1 (5 bases). Trimming removed 4 bases at V and 2 bases at J, with 12 bases between. The CDR3 loop spans 14 amino acids. In germline, CDR1 is SGHRS, CDR2 YFSETQ. The CDR3 here is CASSARDGNTEAFF. CDR3 coding DNA: TGCGCCAGCAGCGCACGGGACGGTAACACTGAAGCTTTCTTT.

J is TRBJ2-1 and V is TRBV6-5, with D possibly TRBD2 on 5 matching bases. There are 14 residues in the CDR3. Germline CDR1 is MNHEY and CDR2 is SVGAGI. V gave up 7 bases and J gave up 5 bases, with 15 bases separating them. The CDR3 nucleotides read TGTGCCAGCACCCGGGGAAGAGAAAACAATGAGCAGTTCTTC. It specifies CASTRGRENNEQFF.

The chain joins TRBV2 to TRBJ2-5; 7 nucleotides agree with TRBD2. This CDR3 spans 14 amino acids. The trim removed 0 bases at V and 5 bases at J, leaving 3 bases unmatched. Germline V CDR1 and CDR2: SNHLY, FYNNEI. The CDR3 loop is CASSEARGGETQYF. The CDR3, as DNA: TGTGCCAGCAGTGAAGCACGGGGAGGGGAGACCCAGTACTTC.

This clonotype was picked up a small number of times. The genes are TRBV27 and TRBJ2-7, with 7 bases that match TRBD1. V trimming: 7 bases; J trimming: 6 bases; junction bases outside the gene matches: 9. The CDR3 length is 13 residues. In germline, CDR1 is MNHEY, CDR2 SMNVEV (reference sequence). The CDR3: CASNSKTGSEQYV. DNA for the CDR3: TGTGCCAGCAATAGCAAGACAGGGAGCGAGCAGTACGTC.

This clonotype showed up just a few times. CDR3 DNA sequence: TGCGCCAGCAGCTTCTATAGCGGGGTAGGGCAAGAGACCCAGTACTTC. Translating it yields CASSFYSGVGQETQYF. This chain connects TRBV5-1 to TRBJ2-5; 8 bases map to TRBD2. The CDR3 is 16 amino acids. Germline V gene data show CDR1 as SGHRS and CDR2 as YFSETQ. J was trimmed by 2 bases and V by 2 bases; bases with no gene match: 8.

This CDR3 reads CASSPGRGDETQYF. In DNA form, the CDR3 reads TGTGCCAGCAGCCCCGGGAGGGGGGATGAGACCCAGTACTTC. This chain joins TRBV5-6 and TRBJ2-5; TRBD2 matches at 8 bases. Germline V gene data show CDR1 as SGHDT and CDR2 as YYEEEE. CDR3 length: 14 residues. V lost 4 bases to trimming and J lost 5 bases; unmatched junction nucleotides: 7.

This clonotype was recorded at least ten times. The genes are TRBV18 and TRBJ1-6, with TRBD1 matching 7 bases. CDR1 is KGHSH and CDR2 is LQKENI in the germline V gene. The CDR3 length is 14 residues. With 4 bases clipped from V and 13 bases from J, the junction kept 10 bases outside the gene matches. This CDR3 is CASSQGQKLLPLHF. The DNA of the CDR3 is TGTGCCAGCTCACAGGGACAGAAACTTCTCCCCCTCCACTTT.